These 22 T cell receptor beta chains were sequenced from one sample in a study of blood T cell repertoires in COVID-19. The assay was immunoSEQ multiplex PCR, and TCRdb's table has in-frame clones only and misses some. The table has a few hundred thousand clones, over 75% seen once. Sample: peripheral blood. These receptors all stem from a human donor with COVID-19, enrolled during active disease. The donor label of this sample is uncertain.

CDR3 nucleotides: TGTGCCAGCAGCTTAGTACCTAGGCCCAACACCGGGGAGCTGTTTTTT. Translated, it gives CASSLVPRPNTGELFF. The chain links TRBV7-3 to TRBJ2-2, with D uncertain. The CDR3 has 16 amino acids. V gave up 2 bases and J gave up 2 bases, with 12 bases separating them. Germline V gives CDR1 SGHTA, CDR2 FQGTGA.

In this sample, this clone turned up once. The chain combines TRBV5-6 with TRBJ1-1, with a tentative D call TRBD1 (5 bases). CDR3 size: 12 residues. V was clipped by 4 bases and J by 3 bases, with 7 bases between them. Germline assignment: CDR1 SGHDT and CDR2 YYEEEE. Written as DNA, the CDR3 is TGTGCCAGCAGCCGACAGTACACTGAAGCTTTCTTT. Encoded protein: CASSRQYTEAFF.

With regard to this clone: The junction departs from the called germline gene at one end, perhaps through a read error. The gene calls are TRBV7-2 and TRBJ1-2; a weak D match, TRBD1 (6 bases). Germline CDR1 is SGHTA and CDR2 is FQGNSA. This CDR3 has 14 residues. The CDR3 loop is CASSLGQNNYGYTF. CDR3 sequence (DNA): TGTGCCAGCAGTTTAGGACAGAATAACTATGGCTACACCTTC.

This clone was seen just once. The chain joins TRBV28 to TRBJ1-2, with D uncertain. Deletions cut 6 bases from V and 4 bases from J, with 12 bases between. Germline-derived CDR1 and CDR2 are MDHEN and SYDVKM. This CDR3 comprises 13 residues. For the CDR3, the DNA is TGTGCCAGCAGCTCAGAAAGTCGCTATGGCTACACCTTC. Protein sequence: CASSSESRYGYTF.

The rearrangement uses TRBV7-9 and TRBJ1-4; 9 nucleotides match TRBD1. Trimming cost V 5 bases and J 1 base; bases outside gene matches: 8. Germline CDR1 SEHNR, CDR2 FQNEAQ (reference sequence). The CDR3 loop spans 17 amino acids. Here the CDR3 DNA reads TGTGCCAGCAGCGGACCAGACAGGGGGATAACTAATGAAAAACTGTTTTTT. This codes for CASSGPDRGITNEKLFF.

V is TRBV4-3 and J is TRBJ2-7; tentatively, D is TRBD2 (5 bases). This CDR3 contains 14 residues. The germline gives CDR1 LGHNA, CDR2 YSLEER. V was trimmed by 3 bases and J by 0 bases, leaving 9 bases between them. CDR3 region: CASSHRRGSYEQYF. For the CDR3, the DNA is TGCGCCAGCAGCCACAGACGGGGCTCCTACGAGCAGTACTTC.

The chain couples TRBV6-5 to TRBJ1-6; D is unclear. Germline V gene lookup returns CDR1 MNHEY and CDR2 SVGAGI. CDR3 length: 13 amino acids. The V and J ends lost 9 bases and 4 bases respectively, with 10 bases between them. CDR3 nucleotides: TGTGCCAGTAGGACTGATTATAATTCACCCCTCCACTTT. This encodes CASRTDYNSPLHF.

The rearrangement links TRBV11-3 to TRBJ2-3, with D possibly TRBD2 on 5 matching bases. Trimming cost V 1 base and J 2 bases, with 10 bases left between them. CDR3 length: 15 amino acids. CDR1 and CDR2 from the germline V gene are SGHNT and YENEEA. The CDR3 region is CASSLVGGLTDTQYF. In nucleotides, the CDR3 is TGTGCCAGCAGCTTAGTTGGCGGGCTCACAGATACGCAGTATTTT.

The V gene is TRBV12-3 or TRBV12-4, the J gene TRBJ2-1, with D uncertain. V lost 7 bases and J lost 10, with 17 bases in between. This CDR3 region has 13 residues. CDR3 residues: CASILRIDTEQFF. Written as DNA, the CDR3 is TGTGCCAGCATTCTCAGGATCGACACAGAGCAGTTCTTC.

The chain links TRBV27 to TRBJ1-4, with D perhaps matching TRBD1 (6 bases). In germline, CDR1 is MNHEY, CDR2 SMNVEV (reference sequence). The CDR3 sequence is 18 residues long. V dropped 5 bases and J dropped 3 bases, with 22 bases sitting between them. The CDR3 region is CASSDRRDTLSSNEKLFF. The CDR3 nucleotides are TGTGCCAGCAGTGACCGCCGGGACACCCTCTCCTCTAATGAAAAACTGTTTTTT.

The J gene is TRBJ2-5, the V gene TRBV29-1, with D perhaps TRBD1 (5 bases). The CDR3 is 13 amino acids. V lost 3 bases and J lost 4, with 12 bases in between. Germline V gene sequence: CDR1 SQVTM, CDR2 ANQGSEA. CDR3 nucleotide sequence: TGCAGCGTTGACAGGGTGGGCCGAGAGACCCAGTACTTC. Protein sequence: CSVDRVGRETQYF.

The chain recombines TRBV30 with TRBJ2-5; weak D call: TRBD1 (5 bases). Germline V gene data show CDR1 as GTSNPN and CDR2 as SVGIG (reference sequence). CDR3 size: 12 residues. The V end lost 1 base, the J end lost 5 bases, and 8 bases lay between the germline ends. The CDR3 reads CAWSAGWETQYF. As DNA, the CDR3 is TGTGCCTGGAGTGCAGGGTGGGAGACCCAGTACTTC.

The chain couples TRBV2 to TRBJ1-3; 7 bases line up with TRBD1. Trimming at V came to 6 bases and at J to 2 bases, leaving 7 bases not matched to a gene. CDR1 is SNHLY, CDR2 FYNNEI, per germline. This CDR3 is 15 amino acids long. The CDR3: CASSPRQGTGNTIYF. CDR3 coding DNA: TGTGCCAGCAGCCCGAGACAGGGAACTGGAAACACCATATATTTT.

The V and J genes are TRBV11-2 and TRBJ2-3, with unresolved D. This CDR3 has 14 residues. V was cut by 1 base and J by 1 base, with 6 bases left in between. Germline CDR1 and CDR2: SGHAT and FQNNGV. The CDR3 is CASSLGLGTDTQYF. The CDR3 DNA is TGTGCCAGCAGCTTAGGCTTAGGCACAGATACGCAGTATTTT.

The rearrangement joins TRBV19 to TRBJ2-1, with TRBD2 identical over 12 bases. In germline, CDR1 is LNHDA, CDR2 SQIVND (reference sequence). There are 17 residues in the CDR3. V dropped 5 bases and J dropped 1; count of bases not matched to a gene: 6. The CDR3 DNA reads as TGTGCCAGTAGTGAGACTAGCGGGAGATGGTCCTACAATGAGCAGTTCTTC. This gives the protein CASSETSGRWSYNEQFF. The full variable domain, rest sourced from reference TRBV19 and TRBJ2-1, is DGGITQSPKYLFRKEGQNVTLSCEQNLNHDAMYWYRQDPGQGLRLIYYSQIVNDFQKGDIAEGYSVSREKKESFPLTVTSAQKNPTAFYLCASSETSGRWSYNEQFFGPGTRLTVL.

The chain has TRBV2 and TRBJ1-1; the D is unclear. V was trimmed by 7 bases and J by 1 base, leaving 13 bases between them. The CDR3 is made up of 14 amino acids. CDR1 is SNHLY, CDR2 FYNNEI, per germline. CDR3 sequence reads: CASTINGKNTEAFF. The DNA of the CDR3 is TGTGCCAGCACCATCAACGGGAAGAACACTGAAGCTTTCTTT. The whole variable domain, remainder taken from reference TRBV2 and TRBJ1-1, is EPEVTQTPSHQVTQMGQEVILRCVPISNHLYFYWYRQILGQKVEFLVSFYNNEISEKSEIFDDQFSVERPDGSNFTLKIRSTKLEDSAMYFCASTINGKNTEAFFGQGTRLTVV.

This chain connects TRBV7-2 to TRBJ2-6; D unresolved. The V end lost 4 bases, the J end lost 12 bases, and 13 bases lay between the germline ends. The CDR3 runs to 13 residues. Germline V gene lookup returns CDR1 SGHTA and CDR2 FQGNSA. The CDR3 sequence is CASSSDPLGVLTF. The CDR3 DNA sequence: TGTGCCAGCAGCTCCGACCCCCTAGGCGTCCTGACTTTC.

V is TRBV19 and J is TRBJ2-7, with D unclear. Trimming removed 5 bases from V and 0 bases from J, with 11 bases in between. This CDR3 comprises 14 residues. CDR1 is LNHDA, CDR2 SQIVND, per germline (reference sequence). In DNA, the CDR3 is TGTGCCAGTAGTTCTACAGAGAGCTCCTACGAGCAGTACTTC. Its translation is CASSSTESSYEQYF.

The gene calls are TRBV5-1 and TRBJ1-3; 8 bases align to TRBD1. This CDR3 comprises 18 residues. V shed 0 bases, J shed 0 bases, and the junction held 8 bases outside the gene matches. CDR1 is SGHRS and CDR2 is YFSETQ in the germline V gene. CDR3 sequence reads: CASSLAEIQGVSGNTIYF. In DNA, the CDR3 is TGCGCCAGCAGCTTGGCGGAAATACAGGGGGTCTCTGGAAACACCATATATTTT.

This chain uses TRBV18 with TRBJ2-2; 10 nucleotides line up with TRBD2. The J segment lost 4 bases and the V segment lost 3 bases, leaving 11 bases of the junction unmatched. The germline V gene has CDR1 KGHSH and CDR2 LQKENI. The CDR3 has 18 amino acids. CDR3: CASSPGSGRPGGTGELFF. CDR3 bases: TGTGCCAGCTCACCCGGTAGCGGGAGGCCCGGGGGCACCGGGGAGCTGTTTTTT.

The CDR3 is CASSPAGVDNEQFF. As DNA, the CDR3 is TGTGCCAGCTCACCAGCAGGGGTGGACAATGAGCAGTTCTTC. The V and J genes are TRBV18 and TRBJ2-1; maybe TRBD1 (6 bases). V lost 2 bases to trimming and J lost 5 bases, with 10 bases between them. The CDR3 runs 14 residues. Germline-derived CDR1 and CDR2 are KGHSH and LQKENI.

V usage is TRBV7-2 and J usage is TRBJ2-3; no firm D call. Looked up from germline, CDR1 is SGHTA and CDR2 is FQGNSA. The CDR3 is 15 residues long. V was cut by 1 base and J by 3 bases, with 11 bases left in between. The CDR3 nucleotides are TGTGCCAGCAGCTTAGTCGACTTCAAGACAGATACGCAGTATTTT. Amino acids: CASSLVDFKTDTQYF. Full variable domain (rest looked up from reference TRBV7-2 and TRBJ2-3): GAGVSQSPSNKVTEKGKDVELRCDPISGHTALYWYRQSLGQGLEFLIYFQGNSAPDKSGLPSDRFSAERTGGSVSTLTIQRTQQEDSAVYLCASSLVDFKTDTQYFGPGTRLTVL.